Described below is a single T cell receptor (beta chain) sequence and its context. The antigen is not known. Sequencing relied on a cDNA template that was reverse transcribed from extracted RNA. Clones were read by immunoSEQ multiplex PCR, and TCRdb kept only the in-frame ones, dropping some. The sample carries about 37,000 clones, around half recorded once. From germline, CDR1 is SGHRS and CDR2 YFSETQ. The germline V and J ends were trimmed by 4 bases and 4 bases, with 23 bases remaining between them. The CDR3 extends over 17 amino acids. These data are taken from a study of CD8+ T cells in alopecia areata. Study conclusions and caveats: Elevated clonality characterized lesional scalp relative to normal scalp, particularly in alopecia totalis/universalis.

In a handful of patients, CD4+ T cells were split by CD25+CD127- sorting. PBMCs yielded sorted CD4+ and CD8+ T cells. The receptor was isolated from a human donor with alopecia areata. The rearrangement links TRBV5-1 to TRBJ1-2, with TRBD1 as a possible D gene (5 bases). Sequencing used CD4+ Tregs sorted from blood. CDR3 sequence: CASSLTGRPESGYGYTF. CDR3 in DNA: TGCGCCAGCAGCCTAACGGGGCGTCCGGAAAGTGGCTATGGCTACACCTTC.